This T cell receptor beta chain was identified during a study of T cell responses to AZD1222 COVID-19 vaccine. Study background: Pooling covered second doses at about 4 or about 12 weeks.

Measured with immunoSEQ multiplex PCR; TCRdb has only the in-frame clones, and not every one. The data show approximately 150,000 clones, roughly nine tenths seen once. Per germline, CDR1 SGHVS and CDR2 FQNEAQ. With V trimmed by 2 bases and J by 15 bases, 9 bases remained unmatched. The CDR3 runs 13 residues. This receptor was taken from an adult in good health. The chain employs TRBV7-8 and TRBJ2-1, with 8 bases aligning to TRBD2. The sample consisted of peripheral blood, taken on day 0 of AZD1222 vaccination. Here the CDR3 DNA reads TGTGCCAGCAGCTTAAACCGGGCGGGGGGTCCGTTCTTC. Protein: CASSLNRAGGPFF.